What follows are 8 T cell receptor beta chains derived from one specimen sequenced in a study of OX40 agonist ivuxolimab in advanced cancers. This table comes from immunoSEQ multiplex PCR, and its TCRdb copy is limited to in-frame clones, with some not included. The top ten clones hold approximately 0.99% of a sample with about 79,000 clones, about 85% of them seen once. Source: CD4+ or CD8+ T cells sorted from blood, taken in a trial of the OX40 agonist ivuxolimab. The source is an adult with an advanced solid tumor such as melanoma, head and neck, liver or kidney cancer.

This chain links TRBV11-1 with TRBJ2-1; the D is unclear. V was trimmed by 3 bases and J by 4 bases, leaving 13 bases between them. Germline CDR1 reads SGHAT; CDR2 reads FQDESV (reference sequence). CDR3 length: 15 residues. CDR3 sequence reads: CASSLSDSRYNEQFF. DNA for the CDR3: TGTGCCAGCAGCTTGTCTGATAGCCGGTACAATGAGCAGTTCTTC.

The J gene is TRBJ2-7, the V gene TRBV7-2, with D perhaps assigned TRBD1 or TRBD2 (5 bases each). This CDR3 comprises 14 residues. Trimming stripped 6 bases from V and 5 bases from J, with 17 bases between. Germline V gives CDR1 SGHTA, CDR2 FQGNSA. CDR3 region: CASSLGTRRDEQYF. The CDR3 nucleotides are TGTGCCAGCAGTCTAGGGACCCGCCGGGACGAGCAGTACTTC. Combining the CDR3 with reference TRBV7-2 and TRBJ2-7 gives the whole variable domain GAGVSQSPSNKVTEKGKDVELRCDPISGHTALYWYRQSLGQGLEFLIYFQGNSAPDKSGLPSDRFSAERTGGSVSTLTIQRTQQEDSAVYLCASSLGTRRDEQYFGPGTRLTVT.

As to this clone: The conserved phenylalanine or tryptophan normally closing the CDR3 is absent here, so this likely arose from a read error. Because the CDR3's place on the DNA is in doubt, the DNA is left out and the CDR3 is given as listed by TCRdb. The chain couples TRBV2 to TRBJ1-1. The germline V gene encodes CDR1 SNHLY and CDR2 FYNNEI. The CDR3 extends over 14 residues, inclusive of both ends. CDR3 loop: CASSEASTRGLNKG.

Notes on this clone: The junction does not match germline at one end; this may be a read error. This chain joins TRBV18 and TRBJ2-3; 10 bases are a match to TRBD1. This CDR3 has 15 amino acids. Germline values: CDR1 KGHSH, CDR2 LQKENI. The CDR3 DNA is TGTACCAGCTCTCTACGGACAGGGGGGACAGATACGCAGTATTTT. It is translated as CTSSLRTGGTDTQYF.

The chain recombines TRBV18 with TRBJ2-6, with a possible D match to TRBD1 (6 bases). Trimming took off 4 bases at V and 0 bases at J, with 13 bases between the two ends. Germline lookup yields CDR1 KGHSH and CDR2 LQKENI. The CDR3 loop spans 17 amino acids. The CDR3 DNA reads TGTGCCAGCTCACAAAACACAGGGACCTCTGGGGCCAACGTCCTGACTTTC. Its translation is CASSQNTGTSGANVLTF.

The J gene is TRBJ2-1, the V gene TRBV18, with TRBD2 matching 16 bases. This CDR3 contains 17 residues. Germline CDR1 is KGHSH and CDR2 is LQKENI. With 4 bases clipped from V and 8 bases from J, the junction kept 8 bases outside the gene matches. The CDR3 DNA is TGTGCCAGCTCACTCGGGACTAGCGGGGGGGCCCAGGATGAGCAGTTCTTC. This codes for CASSLGTSGGAQDEQFF.

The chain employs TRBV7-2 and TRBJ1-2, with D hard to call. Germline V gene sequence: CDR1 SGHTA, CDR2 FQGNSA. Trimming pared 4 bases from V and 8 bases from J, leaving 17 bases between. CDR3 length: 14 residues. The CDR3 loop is CASSSTRGGSGYTF. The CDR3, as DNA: TGTGCCAGCAGCTCCACTCGTGGAGGATCAGGCTACACCTTC.

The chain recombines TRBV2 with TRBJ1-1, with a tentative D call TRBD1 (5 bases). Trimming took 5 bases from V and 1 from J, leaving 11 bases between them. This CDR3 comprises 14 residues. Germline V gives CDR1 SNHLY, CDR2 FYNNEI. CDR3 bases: TGTGCCAGCAGTTCACTTACAGGGAACACTGAAGCTTTCTTT. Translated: CASSSLTGNTEAFF.